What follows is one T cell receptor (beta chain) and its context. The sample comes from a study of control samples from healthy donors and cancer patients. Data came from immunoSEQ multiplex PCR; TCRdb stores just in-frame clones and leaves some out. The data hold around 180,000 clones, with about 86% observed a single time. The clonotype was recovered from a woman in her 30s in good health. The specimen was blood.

CDR3: CASRQGNTGELFF. Written as DNA, the CDR3 is TGTGCCAGCAGACAGGGGAACACCGGGGAGCTGTTTTTT. The chain carries TRBV9 and TRBJ2-2, with D perhaps matching TRBD1 (6 bases). Trimming took 5 bases from V and 1 from J, leaving 6 bases between them. The CDR3 extends over 13 amino acids. Germline V gene sequence: CDR1 SGDLS, CDR2 YYNGEE. Together with reference TRBV9 and TRBJ2-2, the CDR3 gives the full variable domain: DSGVTQTPKHLITATGQRVTLRCSPRSGDLSVYWYQQSLDQGLQFLIQYYNGEERAKGNILERFSAQQFPDLHSELNLSSLELGDSALYFCASRQGNTGELFFGEGSRLTVL.